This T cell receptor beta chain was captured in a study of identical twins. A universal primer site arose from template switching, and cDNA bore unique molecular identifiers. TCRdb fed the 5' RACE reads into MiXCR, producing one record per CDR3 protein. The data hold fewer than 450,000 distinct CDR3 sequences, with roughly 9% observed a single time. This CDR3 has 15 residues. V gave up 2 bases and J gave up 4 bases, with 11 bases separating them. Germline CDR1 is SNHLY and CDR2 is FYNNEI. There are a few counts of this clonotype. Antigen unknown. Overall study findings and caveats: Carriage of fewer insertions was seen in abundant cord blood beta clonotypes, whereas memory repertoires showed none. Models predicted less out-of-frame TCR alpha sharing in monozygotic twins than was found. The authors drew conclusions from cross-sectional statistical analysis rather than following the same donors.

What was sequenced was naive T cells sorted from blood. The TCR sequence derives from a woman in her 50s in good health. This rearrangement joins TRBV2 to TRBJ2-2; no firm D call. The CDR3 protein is CASSEWASATGELFF. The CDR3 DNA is TGTGCCAGCAGTGAATGGGCTTCAGCCACCGGGGAGCTGTTTTTT.